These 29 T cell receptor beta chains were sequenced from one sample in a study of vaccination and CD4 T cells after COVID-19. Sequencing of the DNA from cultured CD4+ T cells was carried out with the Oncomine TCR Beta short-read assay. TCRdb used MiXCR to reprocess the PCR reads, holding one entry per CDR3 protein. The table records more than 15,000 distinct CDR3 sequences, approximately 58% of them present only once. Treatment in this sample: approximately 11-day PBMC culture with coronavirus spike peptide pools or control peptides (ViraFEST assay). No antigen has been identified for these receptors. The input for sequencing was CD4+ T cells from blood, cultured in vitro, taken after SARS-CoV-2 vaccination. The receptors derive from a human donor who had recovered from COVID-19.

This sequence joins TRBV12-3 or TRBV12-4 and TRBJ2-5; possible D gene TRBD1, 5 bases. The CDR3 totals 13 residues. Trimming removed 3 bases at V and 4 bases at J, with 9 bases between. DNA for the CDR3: TGTGCCAGCAGTTTCCAGGGTTCAGAGACCCAGTACTTC. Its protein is CASSFQGSETQYF.

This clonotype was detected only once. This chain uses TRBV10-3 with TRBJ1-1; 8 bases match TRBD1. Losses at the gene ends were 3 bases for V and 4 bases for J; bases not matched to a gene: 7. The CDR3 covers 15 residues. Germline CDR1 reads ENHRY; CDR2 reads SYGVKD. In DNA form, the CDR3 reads TGTGCCATCAGTGATTGGACAGGGCCCAGCACTGAAGCTTTCTTT. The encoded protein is CAISDWTGPSTEAFF.

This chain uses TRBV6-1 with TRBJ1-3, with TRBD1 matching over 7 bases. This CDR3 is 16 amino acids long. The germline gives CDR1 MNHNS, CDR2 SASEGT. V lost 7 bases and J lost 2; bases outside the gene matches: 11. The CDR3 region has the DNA TGTGCCAGCATCCTGGCCCCAGGGGGAACTGGAAACACCATATATTTT. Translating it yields CASILAPGGTGNTIYF.

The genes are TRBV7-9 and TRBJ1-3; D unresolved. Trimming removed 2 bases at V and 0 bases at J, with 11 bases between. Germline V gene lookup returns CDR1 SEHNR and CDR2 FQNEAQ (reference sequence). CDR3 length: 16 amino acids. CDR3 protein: CASSLSDRSSGNTIYF. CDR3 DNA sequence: TGTGCCAGCAGCTTATCGGACCGCAGCTCTGGAAACACCATATATTTT.

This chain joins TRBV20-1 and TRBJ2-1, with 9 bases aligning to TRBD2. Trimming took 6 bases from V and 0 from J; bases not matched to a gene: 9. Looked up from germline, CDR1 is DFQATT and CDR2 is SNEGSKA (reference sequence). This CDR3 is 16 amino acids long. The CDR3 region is CSAGTSRVSSYNEQFF. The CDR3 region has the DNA TGCAGTGCCGGGACTAGCAGGGTGAGCTCCTACAATGAGCAGTTCTTC.

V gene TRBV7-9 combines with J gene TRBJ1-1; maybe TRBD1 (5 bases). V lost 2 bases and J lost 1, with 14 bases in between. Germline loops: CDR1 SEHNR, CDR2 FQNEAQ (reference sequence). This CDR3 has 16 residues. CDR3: CASSLNEVGANTEAFF. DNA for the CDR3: TGTGCCAGCAGCTTAAATGAGGTCGGGGCGAACACTGAAGCTTTCTTT.

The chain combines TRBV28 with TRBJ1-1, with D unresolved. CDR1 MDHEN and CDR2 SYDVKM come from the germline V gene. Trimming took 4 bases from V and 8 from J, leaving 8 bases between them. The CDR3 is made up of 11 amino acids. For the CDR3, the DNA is TGTGCCAGCAGTTCGGCGGCCGAAGCTTTCTTT. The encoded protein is CASSSAAEAFF.

Here the CDR3 DNA reads TGTGCCAGCAGCCTCACCCGGGCTAGCGGGTATTATGGGGCCAACGTCCTGACTTTC. It is translated as CASSLTRASGYYGANVLTF. The rearrangement links TRBV7-2 to TRBJ2-6; TRBD2 matches at 8 bases. CDR3 length equals 19 residues. CDR1 is SGHTA, CDR2 FQGNSA, per germline. V shed 5 bases, J shed 3 bases, and the junction held 15 bases outside the gene matches.

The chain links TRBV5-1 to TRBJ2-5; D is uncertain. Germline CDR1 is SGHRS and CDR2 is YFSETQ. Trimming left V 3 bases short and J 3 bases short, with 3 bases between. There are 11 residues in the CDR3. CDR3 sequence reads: CASSWEETQYF. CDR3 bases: TGCGCCAGCAGCTGGGAAGAGACCCAGTACTTC.

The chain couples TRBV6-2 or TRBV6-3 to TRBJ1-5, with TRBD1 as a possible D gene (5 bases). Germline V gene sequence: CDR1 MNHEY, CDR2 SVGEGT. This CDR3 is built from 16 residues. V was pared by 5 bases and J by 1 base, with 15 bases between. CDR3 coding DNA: TGTGCCAGCAGTCTTCAACCCCCAGGGAGCAATCAGCCCCAGCATTTT. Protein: CASSLQPPGSNQPQHF.

The CDR3 loop reads CASTPGQAGGLETQYF. DNA for the CDR3: TGTGCCAGCACCCCCGGTCAAGCGGGAGGACTAGAGACCCAGTACTTC. The chain carries TRBV3-1 and TRBJ2-5; 9 nucleotides agree with TRBD2. V lost 7 bases, J lost 4 bases, and 13 bases stayed unmatched. The CDR3 has 16 amino acids. Germline CDR1 LGHDT, CDR2 YNNKEL (reference sequence).

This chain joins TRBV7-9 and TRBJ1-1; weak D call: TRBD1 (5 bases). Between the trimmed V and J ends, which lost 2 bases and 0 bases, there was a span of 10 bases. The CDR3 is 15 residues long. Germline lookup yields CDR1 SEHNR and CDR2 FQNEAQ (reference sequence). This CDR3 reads CASSLSAGLNTEAFF. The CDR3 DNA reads TGTGCCAGCAGCTTATCTGCAGGGCTGAACACTGAAGCTTTCTTT.

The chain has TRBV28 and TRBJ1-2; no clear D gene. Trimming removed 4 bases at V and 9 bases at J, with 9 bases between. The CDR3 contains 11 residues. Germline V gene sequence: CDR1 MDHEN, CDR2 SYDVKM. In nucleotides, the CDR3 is TGTGCCAGCAGTTCTCACAATCGCTACACCTTC. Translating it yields CASSSHNRYTF.

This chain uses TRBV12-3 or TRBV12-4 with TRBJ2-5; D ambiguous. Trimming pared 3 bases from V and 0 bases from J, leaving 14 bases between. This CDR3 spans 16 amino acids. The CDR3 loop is CASSLARPLYQETQYF. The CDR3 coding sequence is TGTGCCAGCAGTTTGGCCAGACCTTTGTACCAAGAGACCCAGTACTTC.

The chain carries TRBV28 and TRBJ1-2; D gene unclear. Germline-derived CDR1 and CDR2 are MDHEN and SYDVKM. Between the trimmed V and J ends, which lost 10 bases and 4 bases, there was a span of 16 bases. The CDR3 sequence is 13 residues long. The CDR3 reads CATLGSGSYGYTF. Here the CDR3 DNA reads TGTGCCACCCTGGGGTCGGGCAGCTATGGCTACACCTTC.

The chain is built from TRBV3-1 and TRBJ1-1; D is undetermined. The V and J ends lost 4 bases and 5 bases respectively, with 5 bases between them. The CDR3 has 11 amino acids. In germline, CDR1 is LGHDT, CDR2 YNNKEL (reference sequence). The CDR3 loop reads CASSRQTEAFF. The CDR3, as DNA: TGTGCCAGCAGCCGCCAGACTGAAGCTTTCTTT.

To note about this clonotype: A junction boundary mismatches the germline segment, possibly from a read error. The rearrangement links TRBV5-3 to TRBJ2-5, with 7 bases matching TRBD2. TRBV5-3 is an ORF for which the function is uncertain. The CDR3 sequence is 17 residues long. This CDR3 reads CASSLVVGGPSSETQYF. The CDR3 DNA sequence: TGTGCCAGCAGCTTGGTAGTGGGAGGGCCCTCGTCGGAGACCCAGTACTTC.

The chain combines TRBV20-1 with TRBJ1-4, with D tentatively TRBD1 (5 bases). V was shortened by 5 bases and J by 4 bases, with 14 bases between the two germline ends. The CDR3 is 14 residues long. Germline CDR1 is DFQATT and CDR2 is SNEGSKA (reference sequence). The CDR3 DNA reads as TGCAGTGCTGGGCGGGACGGCAATAATGAAAAACTGTTTTTT. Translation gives CSAGRDGNNEKLFF.

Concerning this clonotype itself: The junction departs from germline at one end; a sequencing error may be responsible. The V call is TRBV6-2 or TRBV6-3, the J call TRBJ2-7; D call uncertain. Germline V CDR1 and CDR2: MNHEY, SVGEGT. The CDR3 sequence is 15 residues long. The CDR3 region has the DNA TGTGTCAGCAGTTACTCCGATGGTCTGCCTCACGAGCAGTACTTC. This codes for CVSSYSDGLPHEQYF.

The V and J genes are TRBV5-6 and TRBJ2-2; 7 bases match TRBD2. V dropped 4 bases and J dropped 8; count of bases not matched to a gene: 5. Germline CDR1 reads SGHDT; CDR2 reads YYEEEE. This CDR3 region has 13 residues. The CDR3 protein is CASSPFSGGELFF. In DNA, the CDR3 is TGTGCCAGCAGCCCGTTTAGCGGGGGGGAGCTGTTTTTT.

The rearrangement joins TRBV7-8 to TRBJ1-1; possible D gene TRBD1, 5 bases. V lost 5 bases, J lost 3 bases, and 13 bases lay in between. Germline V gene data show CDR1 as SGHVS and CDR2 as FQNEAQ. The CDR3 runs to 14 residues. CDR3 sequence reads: CASSLTGGYTEAFF. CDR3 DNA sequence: TGTGCCAGCAGCCTCACCGGGGGTTACACTGAAGCTTTCTTT.

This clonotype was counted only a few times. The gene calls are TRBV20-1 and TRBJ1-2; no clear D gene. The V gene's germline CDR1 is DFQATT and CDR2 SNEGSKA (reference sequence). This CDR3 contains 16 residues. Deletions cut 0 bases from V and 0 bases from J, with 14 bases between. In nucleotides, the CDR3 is TGCAGTGCTAGAGATGTTTCCACAGTTGCTAACTATGGCTACACCTTC. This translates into CSARDVSTVANYGYTF.

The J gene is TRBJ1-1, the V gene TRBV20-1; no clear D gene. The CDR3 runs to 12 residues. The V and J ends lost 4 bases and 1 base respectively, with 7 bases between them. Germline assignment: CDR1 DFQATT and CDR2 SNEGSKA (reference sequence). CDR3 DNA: TGCAGTGCTACGCGCACGAACACTGAAGCTTTCTTT. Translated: CSATRTNTEAFF.

The CDR3 region has the DNA TGTGCCAGCAGCTTGCCGACAGGGGGATACAATGAGCAGTTCTTC. The encoded protein is CASSLPTGGYNEQFF. This chain connects TRBV7-2 to TRBJ2-1; 9 nucleotides align to TRBD1. Germline V CDR1 and CDR2: SGHTA, FQGNSA. This CDR3 has 15 amino acids. V was pared by 3 bases and J by 4 bases, with 4 bases of the junction left unmatched.

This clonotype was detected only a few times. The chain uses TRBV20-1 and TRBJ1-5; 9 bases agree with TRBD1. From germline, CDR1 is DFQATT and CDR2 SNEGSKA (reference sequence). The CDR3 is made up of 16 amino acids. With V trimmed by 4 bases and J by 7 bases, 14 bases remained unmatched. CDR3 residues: CSATKVGTGLQQPQHF. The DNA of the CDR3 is TGCAGTGCTACAAAAGTCGGGACAGGGTTACAACAGCCCCAGCATTTT.

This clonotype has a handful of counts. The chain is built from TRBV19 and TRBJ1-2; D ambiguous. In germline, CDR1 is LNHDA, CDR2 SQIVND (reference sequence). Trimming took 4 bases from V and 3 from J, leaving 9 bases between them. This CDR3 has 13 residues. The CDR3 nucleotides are TGTGCCAGTAGTAGGGCGAGAGACTATGGCTACACCTTC. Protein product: CASSRARDYGYTF.

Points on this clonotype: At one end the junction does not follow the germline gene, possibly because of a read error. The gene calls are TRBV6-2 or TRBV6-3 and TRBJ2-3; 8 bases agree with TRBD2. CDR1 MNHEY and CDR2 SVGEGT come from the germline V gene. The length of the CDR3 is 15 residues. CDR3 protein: CASSYSGTGGNTQYF. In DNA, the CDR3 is TGCGCCAGCAGTTACTCCGGGACGGGGGGGAATACGCAGTATTTT.

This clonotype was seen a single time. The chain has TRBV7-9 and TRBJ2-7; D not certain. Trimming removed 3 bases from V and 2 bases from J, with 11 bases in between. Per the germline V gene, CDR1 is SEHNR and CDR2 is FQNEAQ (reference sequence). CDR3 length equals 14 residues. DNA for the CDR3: TGTGCCAGCAGCTTTGGGCCCTTCACCTACGAGCAGTACTTC. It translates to CASSFGPFTYEQYF. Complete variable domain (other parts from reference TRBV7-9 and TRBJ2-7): DTGVSQNPRHKITKRGQNVTFRCDPISEHNRLYWYRQTLGQGPEFLTYFQNEAQLEKSRLLSDRFSAERPKGSFSTLEIQRTEQGDSAMYLCASSFGPFTYEQYFGPGTRLTVT.

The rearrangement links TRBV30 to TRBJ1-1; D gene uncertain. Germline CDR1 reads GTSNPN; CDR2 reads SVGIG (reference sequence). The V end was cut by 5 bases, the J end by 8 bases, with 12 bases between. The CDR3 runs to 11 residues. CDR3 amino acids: CAWEQGSEAFF. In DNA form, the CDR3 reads TGTGCCTGGGAGCAAGGGTCAGAAGCTTTCTTT. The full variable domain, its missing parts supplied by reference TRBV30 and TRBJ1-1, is SQTIHQWPATLVQPVGSPLSLECTVEGTSNPNLYWYRQAAGRGLQLLFYSVGIGQISSEVPQNLSASRPQDRQFILSSKKLLLSDSGFYLCAWEQGSEAFFGQGTRLTVV.